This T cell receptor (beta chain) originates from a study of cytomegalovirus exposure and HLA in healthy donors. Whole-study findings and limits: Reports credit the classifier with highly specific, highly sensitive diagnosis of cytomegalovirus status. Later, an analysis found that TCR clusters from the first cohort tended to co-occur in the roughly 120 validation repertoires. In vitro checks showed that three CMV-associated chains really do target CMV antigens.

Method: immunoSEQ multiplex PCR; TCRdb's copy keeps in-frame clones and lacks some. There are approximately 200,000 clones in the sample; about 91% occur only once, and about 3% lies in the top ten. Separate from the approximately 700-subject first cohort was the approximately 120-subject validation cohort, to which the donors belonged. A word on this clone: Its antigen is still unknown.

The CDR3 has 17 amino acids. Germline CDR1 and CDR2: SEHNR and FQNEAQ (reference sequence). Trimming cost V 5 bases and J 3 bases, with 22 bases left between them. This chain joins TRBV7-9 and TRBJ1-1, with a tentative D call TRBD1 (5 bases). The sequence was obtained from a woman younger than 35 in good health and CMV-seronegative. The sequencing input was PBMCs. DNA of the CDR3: TGTGCCAGCAGCCCACAAACAGGAGGGAATTTGGACACTGAAGCTTTCTTT. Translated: CASSPQTGGNLDTEAFF.